This TCR beta chain emerged from a study of cytomegalovirus exposure and HLA in healthy donors. Overall study context: Most donors, less than 85% of approximately 400 genotyped, fell in the Caucasian-associated ancestry cluster. Study results and limitations: The classifier reportedly diagnosed cytomegalovirus status with high sensitivity and specificity. In a later analysis, HLA-associated TCR beta chains were more clonally expanded than equally common others.

This clone was found once. Its cognate antigen is unknown. In the PCR, 60 Vbeta and 13 Jbeta primers were used. Sequencing was performed with immunoSEQ multiplex PCR; in TCRdb, only in-frame clones are kept and a portion is missing. The profile shows around 200,000 clones, about 79% of them singletons. Germline CDR1 and CDR2: SGDLS and YYNGEE. The CDR3 has 16 residues. With 4 bases removed from V and 4 bases from J, the gap between germline ends came to 17 bases. The material sequenced was PBMCs. This sequence joins TRBV9 and TRBJ2-2; the D gene is possibly TRBD2 (5 bases). The TCR was taken from a girl aged 2 to 9 in good health and CMV-seropositive. CDR3 nucleotide sequence: TGTGCCAGCAGCCCCATCCCGGGGATGGTCACCGGGGAGCTGTTTTTT. Amino acids: CASSPIPGMVTGELFF.